The subject of this entry is one TCR beta chain. Its antigen is undetermined. The sample comes from a study of regulatory T cells in long-lasting Graves disease. General observations from the study: Accuracy was perhaps lowered by the small sample size.

In germline, CDR1 is WSHSY, CDR2 SAAADI. Trimming pared 8 bases from V and 5 bases from J, leaving 18 bases between. The CDR3 spans 15 residues. Relying on iRepertoire HTBI primers and Arm-PCR of CDR3 regions, the team built TCR beta libraries. One entry per CDR3 protein results from TCRdb running MiXCR on the multiplex PCR reads. Among more than 450,000 distinct CDR3 sequences listed, approximately 12% were seen once. This sample's time point: newly diagnosed GD, antithyroid drugs for less than 3 months. Isolated PBMC RNA provided the starting material for the TCR library. All patients originated from an endocrinology department located in Xi'an, China. These data were also reused for a study on T cells in Graves' hyperthyroidism and ophthalmopathy.

The sequences come from peripheral blood mononuclear cells (PBMCs), collected at new diagnosis, from a patient treated with antithyroid drugs. This receptor was taken from a woman aged 25-40 years with Graves disease. The chain carries TRBV10-2 and TRBJ2-2, with D perhaps being TRBD1 or TRBD2 (5 bases each). The CDR3 sequence is CASEGNRDGTGELFF. CDR3 DNA: TGCGCCAGCGAGGGGAATCGTGACGGGACCGGGGAGCTGTTTTTT.